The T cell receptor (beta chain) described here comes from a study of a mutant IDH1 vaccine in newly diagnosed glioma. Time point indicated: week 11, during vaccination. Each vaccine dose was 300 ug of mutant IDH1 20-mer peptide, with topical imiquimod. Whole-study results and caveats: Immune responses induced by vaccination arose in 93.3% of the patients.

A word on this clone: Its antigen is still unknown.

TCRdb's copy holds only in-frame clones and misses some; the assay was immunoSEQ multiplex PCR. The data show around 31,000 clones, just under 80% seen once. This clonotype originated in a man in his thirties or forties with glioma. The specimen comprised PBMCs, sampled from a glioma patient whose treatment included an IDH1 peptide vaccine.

The CDR3 nucleotides read TGCGCCAGCAGCCGGCCTCCGGACAGTCCTAACACTGAAGCTTTCTTT. This codes for CASSRPPDSPNTEAFF. The genes are TRBV4-1 and TRBJ1-1; the D gene is possibly TRBD1 (6 bases). Trimming cost V 4 bases and J 2 bases, with 17 bases left between them. Germline values: CDR1 MGHRA, CDR2 YSYEKL. CDR3 size: 16 residues.